The 12 T cell receptor beta chains below come from one sample, sequenced in a study of blood T cell repertoires in COVID-19. Data came from immunoSEQ multiplex PCR; TCRdb stores just in-frame clones and leaves some out. The sample includes about 270,000 clones, approximately 90% of them seen just once. Sequencing used PBMCs or T cells enriched from blood (not recorded which). The source of these receptors is a middle-aged man who had been exposed to COVID-19.

V is TRBV9 and J is TRBJ1-2; no definite D call. Between the trimmed V and J ends, which lost 5 bases and 8 bases, there was a span of 16 bases. This CDR3 region has 13 residues. The germline CDR1 and CDR2 sequences are SGDLS and YYNGEE. The CDR3 sequence is CASSSVQSIGYTF. CDR3 nucleotides: TGTGCCAGCAGTTCAGTCCAGTCAATAGGCTACACCTTC.

V gene TRBV28 combines with J gene TRBJ1-2; a possible D gene is TRBD1 (5 bases). This CDR3 contains 14 residues. Germline CDR1 MDHEN, CDR2 SYDVKM. V lost 2 bases and J 0 bases, leaving 7 bases between the germline ends. The CDR3, as DNA: TGTGCCAGCAGTTTAAAGGGGACTAACTATGGCTACACCTTC. Amino acid sequence: CASSLKGTNYGYTF.

V is TRBV25-1 and J is TRBJ1-4; TRBD1 matches 7 bases. Germline loops: CDR1 MGHDK, CDR2 SYGVNS. V was clipped by 4 bases and J by 0 bases; unmatched bases: 5. CDR3 length: 16 residues. The CDR3 DNA is TGTGCCAGCAGTGTCGACAGGGCCGCAACTAATGAAAAACTGTTTTTT. It encodes CASSVDRAATNEKLFF.

The chain has TRBV6-1 and TRBJ1-2; D possibly corresponds to TRBD1 (6 bases). CDR3 size: 18 residues. CDR1 is MNHNS, CDR2 SASEGT, per germline. V lost 0 bases to trimming and J lost 6 bases, with 23 bases between them. The CDR3 here is CASSEALRAGALTDGYTF. The CDR3 DNA is TGTGCCAGCAGTGAAGCGCTTCGGGCAGGGGCTTTAACGGATGGCTACACCTTC.

This clone was seen just once. The rearrangement joins TRBV27 to TRBJ1-5; possibly TRBD1 for D (5 bases). The CDR3 spans 14 residues. Germline-derived CDR1 and CDR2 are MNHEY and SMNVEV (reference sequence). V lost 8 bases and J lost 2, with 13 bases in between. The DNA of the CDR3 is TGTGCCAGCGGCGGGGGAGTGGGCAATCAGCCCCAGCATTTT. Its translation is CASGGGVGNQPQHF.

The genes are TRBV9 and TRBJ1-6; perhaps TRBD1 as D (6 bases). V shed 0 bases and J shed 13 bases, with 14 bases lying between them. The germline gives CDR1 SGDLS, CDR2 YYNGEE. The CDR3 totals 14 residues. The CDR3 protein is CASSVGQVQAPLHF. The CDR3 DNA sequence: TGTGCCAGCAGCGTAGGACAGGTTCAAGCCCCCCTCCACTTT.

The CDR3 nucleotides read TGTGCCAGCAGTTACCCCGACTCCCCGATTTGGGAGACCCAGTACTTC. Translation gives CASSYPDSPIWETQYF. The chain carries TRBV6-6 and TRBJ2-5; D gene unclear. The ends were cut back, 2 bases at V and 5 bases at J, with 18 bases in the middle. The CDR3 has 16 amino acids. Looked up from germline, CDR1 is MNHNY and CDR2 is SVGAGI (reference sequence).

This chain uses TRBV19 with TRBJ2-1; tentative D call: TRBD1 (6 bases). This CDR3 spans 14 amino acids. Germline lookup yields CDR1 LNHDA and CDR2 SQIVND (reference sequence). V was clipped by 7 bases and J by 3 bases, with 13 bases between them. The CDR3 bases are TGTGCCAGTAACCACGGACAGAACTACAATGAGCAGTTCTTC. It yields the protein CASNHGQNYNEQFF.

The gene calls are TRBV7-9 and TRBJ2-1, with TRBD2 matching over 8 bases. The CDR3 spans 19 residues. V shed 1 base, J shed 8 bases, and the junction held 19 bases outside the gene matches. Looked up from germline, CDR1 is SEHNR and CDR2 is FQNEAQ (reference sequence). CDR3 region: CASSLVKFSGGRIFDEQFF. The CDR3 DNA reads TGTGCCAGCAGCTTAGTAAAATTTTCTGGCGGGAGGATTTTCGATGAGCAGTTCTTC.

DNA for the CDR3: TGTGCCAGCAGCTTGGAGGGACAGGTGGGAGATACGCAGTATTTT. This gives the protein CASSLEGQVGDTQYF. The chain has TRBV5-5 and TRBJ2-3; TRBD1 aligns across 8 bases. In germline, CDR1 is SGHKS, CDR2 YYEKEE (reference sequence). CDR3 length: 15 residues. J gave up 5 bases and V 0 bases, and 5 bases lay outside the gene matches.

The rearrangement links TRBV18 to TRBJ1-1, with a weak D call TRBD1 (5 bases). The ends were cut back, 2 bases at V and 5 bases at J, with 18 bases in the middle. CDR1 and CDR2 (germline): KGHSH, LQKENI. The CDR3 covers 16 residues. The chain's CDR3 is CASSPTAGDFETEAFF. CDR3 nucleotides: TGTGCCAGCTCACCAACTGCCGGGGACTTTGAAACTGAAGCTTTCTTT. The complete variable domain, with remaining parts taken from reference TRBV18 and TRBJ1-1, reads NAGVMQNPRHLVRRRGQEARLRCSPMKGHSHVYWYRQLPEEGLKFMVYLQKENIIDESGMPKERFSAEFPKEGPSILRIQQVVRGDSAAYFCASSPTAGDFETEAFFGQGTRLTVV.

The chain carries TRBV19 and TRBJ1-1; 9 bases map to TRBD1. The J segment lost 10 bases and the V segment lost 1 base, leaving 7 bases of the junction unmatched. CDR1 LNHDA and CDR2 SQIVND come from the germline V gene (reference sequence). The CDR3 has 14 residues. CDR3 DNA sequence: TGTGCCAGTAGTATAGCGAACAGGGGGCATTCAGCTTTCTTT. Encoded protein: CASSIANRGHSAFF.